This TCR beta chain was recovered during a study of CD8+ T cells in alopecia areata. Looking at the study overall: Treated patients received oral tofacitinib, 5 to 10 mg twice daily. Study observations and caveats: Alopecia totalis/universalis scalp especially showed more expanded CD8+ clones than normal scalp.

Extracted from the samples, RNA was reverse transcribed into cDNA to serve as the sequencing template. Measured with immunoSEQ multiplex PCR; TCRdb has only the in-frame clones, and not every one. The table lists some 180,000 clones, roughly 60% of them singletons. Germline V gives CDR1 SGHDT, CDR2 YYEEEE. Trimming took off 4 bases at V and 4 bases at J, with 6 bases between the two ends. The CDR3 length is 12 residues. Alopecia areata patients gave lesional scalp punch biopsies and peripheral blood samples. T lymphocytes (CD4+ and CD8+) were sorted from PBMCs. For this clone: What it binds is not known.

This sequence originates from a human donor with alopecia areata. The V and J genes are TRBV5-6 and TRBJ1-5, with D uncertain. The starting material was CD4+ T cells sorted from blood, obtained at week 0. CDR3 in DNA: TGTGCCAGCAGCCCGTGGAATCAGCCCCAGCATTTT. It yields the protein CASSPWNQPQHF.